The clone carrying this T cell receptor beta chain was counted at least ten times. The sample is drawn from a study of T-cell reconstitution after alpha-beta-depleted transplantation in children. The TCRbeta library was prepared with unique molecular identifiers. One entry per CDR3 protein results from TCRdb running MiXCR on the PCR reads. The table records 190,000 or so distinct CDR3 sequences, about 6.3% of them present only once. The CDR3 runs to 15 residues. Germline values: CDR1 DFQATT, CDR2 SNEGSKA (reference sequence). The V and J ends lost 5 bases and 0 bases, in that order; junction bases with no gene match: 6.

The rearrangement uses TRBV20-1 and TRBJ2-3, with 9 bases lining up with TRBD2. Sample: PBMCs from the stem cell graft donor, taken from the stem cell graft. This clonotype was obtained from a human donor who donated a stem cell graft to a child with Wiskott-Aldrich syndrome. CDR3: CSAGPTSGSTDTQYF. The CDR3 coding sequence is TGCAGTGCTGGACCGACTAGCGGCAGCACAGATACGCAGTATTTT.